Below, 32 T cell receptor beta chains from the same sample are listed, as sequenced in a study of T cells expressing NK-cell markers. No DNA is given; TCRdb re-called the 5' RACE reads and lists each CDR3 protein once. In total, the table holds roughly 160,000 distinct CDR3 sequences. The sequencing sample was made of blood T cells: a sorted CD56 or NKG2C T cell subset, CD4+ or CD8+ T cells, or bulk PBMC T cells (not recorded which). The receptors come from a man aged 18-70 years in good health.

This chain joins TRBV11-2 and TRBJ2-5; TCRdb calls TRBD2, which cannot be checked without DNA. The CDR3 sequence is 18 residues long. CDR1 and CDR2 from the germline V gene are SGHAT and FQNNGV. The CDR3 loop is CASSLVGGRVEVYGTQYF.

The rearrangement uses TRBV6-4 and TRBJ1-1; TCRdb proposes TRBD1, but this gene call is untestable without DNA. The CDR3 sequence is 16 residues long. Germline V lookup: CDR1 MRHNA, CDR2 SNTAGT. The CDR3 loop is CASSAGGDRTNTEAFF.

The chain joins TRBV20-1 to TRBJ1-2. Germline CDR1 DFQATT, CDR2 SNEGSKA (reference sequence). The length of the CDR3 is 11 residues. The CDR3 sequence is CSARDGDGYTF.

The V gene is TRBV27, the J gene TRBJ1-2. The CDR3 runs 16 residues. The germline V gene has CDR1 MNHEY and CDR2 SMNVEV (reference sequence). CDR3 region: CASSLSLDSRAGGYTF.

The chain combines TRBV3-1 with TRBJ1-2; checking the TCRdb D call of TRBD1 is not possible without DNA. CDR3 size: 13 residues. Germline values: CDR1 LGHDT, CDR2 YNNKEL (reference sequence). This CDR3 reads CASSHGRGYGYTF.

The V call is TRBV5-6, the J call TRBJ2-1; TCRdb calls TRBD1, which cannot be checked without DNA. Germline assignment: CDR1 SGHDT and CDR2 YYEEEE. This CDR3 is 13 amino acids long. Here the CDR3 reads CASSDQGKNEQFF. Looking up the rest from reference TRBV5-6 and TRBJ2-1 gives the full variable domain: DAGVTQSPTHLIKTRGQQVTLRCSPKSGHDTVSWYQQALGQGPQFIFQYYEEEERQRGNFPDRFSGHQFPNYSSELNVNALLLGDSALYLCASSDQGKNEQFFGPGTRLTVL.

The V and J genes are TRBV3-1 and TRBJ2-3; TCRdb's assignment of TRBD2 cannot be checked, as there is no DNA. The germline V gene has CDR1 LGHDT and CDR2 YNNKEL (reference sequence). This CDR3 region has 16 residues. CDR3 sequence: CASSQDIRLAPRTQYF.

This chain joins TRBV6-5 and TRBJ2-5; absent DNA, TCRdb's TRBD2 call cannot be checked. This CDR3 has 17 residues. Germline values: CDR1 MNHEY, CDR2 SVGAGI. This CDR3 is CASSYSIGEGGQETQYF.

The chain is built from TRBV29-1 and TRBJ2-7. This CDR3 region has 11 residues. Germline CDR1 and CDR2: SQVTM and ANQGSEA. CDR3 amino acids: CSVEGVYEQYF.

J is TRBJ2-6 and V is TRBV20-1; TCRdb designates TRBD1, a call that cannot be tested without DNA. Germline V gene data show CDR1 as DFQATT and CDR2 as SNEGSKA (reference sequence). There are 15 residues in the CDR3. The CDR3 region is CSARDRDSGANVLTF.

The V and J genes are TRBV19 and TRBJ2-7; no DNA is available, so the TRBD2 call from TCRdb remains unchecked. The germline V gene has CDR1 LNHDA and CDR2 SQIVND (reference sequence). The CDR3 has 13 residues. This chain's CDR3 is CASGAGGNYEQYF.

The J gene is TRBJ2-5, the V gene TRBV2. The CDR3 contains 12 residues. From germline, CDR1 is SNHLY and CDR2 FYNNEI. CDR3 amino acids: CASTWTQETQYF.

This chain joins TRBV29-1 and TRBJ2-2; no DNA is available, so the TRBD1 call from TCRdb remains unchecked. Germline V CDR1 and CDR2: SQVTM, ANQGSEA. This CDR3 has 12 residues. The CDR3 region is CSVAQGAGELFF.

The V gene is TRBV21-1, the J gene TRBJ2-7; TCRdb selects TRBD2, and the lack of DNA leaves this call unchecked. TRBV21-1 is deemed a pseudogene. CDR3 length: 12 residues. CDR3 protein: CASSGTSVCEYF.

The J gene is TRBJ2-5, the V gene TRBV5-1; without DNA, the TCRdb call of TRBD2 cannot be checked. Germline V CDR1 and CDR2: SGHRS, YFSETQ. CDR3 length: 15 residues. CDR3 sequence reads: CASSLGAGGEETQYF.

The chain employs TRBV7-2 and TRBJ2-7; checking the TCRdb D call of TRBD1 is not possible without DNA. Per germline, CDR1 SGHTA and CDR2 FQGNSA. This CDR3 has 16 amino acids. The chain's CDR3 is CASRDPGARGPYEQYF.

This sequence joins TRBV20-1 and TRBJ2-1; TCRdb's D call, TRBD2, is unchecked because there is no DNA. The CDR3 contains 18 residues. Germline CDR1 is DFQATT and CDR2 is SNEGSKA (reference sequence). The CDR3: CSARAPGLELTSYNEQFF.

This rearrangement joins TRBV2 to TRBJ1-6; TCRdb names TRBD1, which stays unverified in the absence of DNA. The germline CDR1 and CDR2 sequences are SNHLY and FYNNEI. CDR3 size: 18 residues. The CDR3 loop reads CASSELLEGQGGNSPLHF.

This chain links TRBV27 with TRBJ1-2. Germline V gives CDR1 MNHEY, CDR2 SMNVEV (reference sequence). The CDR3 is made up of 17 amino acids. CDR3: CASSLTVEDSISYGYTF.

The V and J genes are TRBV19 and TRBJ1-1; TCRdb's D call of TRBD1 is untestable without DNA. Germline V gene sequence: CDR1 LNHDA, CDR2 SQIVND (reference sequence). This CDR3 comprises 15 residues. Here the CDR3 reads CASSTPFLTDTEAFF.

The chain recombines TRBV4-1 with TRBJ1-2. The CDR3 loop spans 15 amino acids. Germline CDR1 is MGHRA and CDR2 is YSYEKL. CDR3 amino acids: CASSQDISASYGYTF.

The rearrangement joins TRBV12-3 or TRBV12-4 to TRBJ2-5; TCRdb lists TRBD1, though no DNA is available to test this call. This CDR3 is 16 amino acids long. CDR3 sequence: CASSLAYGQGGETQYF.

The chain is built from TRBV7-2 and TRBJ2-7; TCRdb calls TRBD1, which cannot be checked without DNA. The CDR3 covers 16 residues. Germline CDR1 reads SGHTA; CDR2 reads FQGNSA. The CDR3 loop is CASSLAPLDRVHEQYF.

The rearrangement uses TRBV6-1 and TRBJ2-1; TCRdb picks TRBD1, but there is no DNA to check that call. Germline CDR1 and CDR2: MNHNS and SASEGT. The CDR3 is 14 residues long. CDR3 protein: CASTMRGGLVEQFF.

This sequence joins TRBV2 and TRBJ2-3; TCRdb reports TRBD1, a call that lacks DNA to check it against. The CDR3 runs to 15 residues. Germline CDR1 reads SNHLY; CDR2 reads FYNNEI. The CDR3 sequence: CASSSPRGPTDTQYF.

The rearrangement joins TRBV6-1 to TRBJ1-1; TCRdb proposes TRBD1, but this gene call is untestable without DNA. The CDR3 extends over 15 amino acids. Per the germline V gene, CDR1 is MNHNS and CDR2 is SASEGT. The CDR3: CASSETTGMDTEAFF.

The chain carries TRBV12-3 or TRBV12-4 and TRBJ1-1. There are 15 residues in the CDR3. The CDR3 loop is CASSFGNLATTEAFF.

The chain joins TRBV29-1 to TRBJ2-5; the D gene TCRdb calls, TRBD1, cannot be checked with no DNA. Per germline, CDR1 SQVTM and CDR2 ANQGSEA. This CDR3 region has 14 residues. The CDR3 protein is CSVNRVGAQETQYF. Based on the CDR3 plus reference TRBV29-1 and TRBJ2-5, the full variable domain is SAVISQKPSRDICQRGTSLTIQCQVDSQVTMMFWYRQQPGQSLTLIATANQGSEATYESGFVIDKFPISRPNLTFSTLTVSNMSPEDSSIYLCSVNRVGAQETQYFGPGTRLLVL.

This chain links TRBV20-1 with TRBJ2-1; the D call from TCRdb, TRBD2, cannot be confirmed without DNA. The CDR3 totals 15 residues. Germline V gene lookup returns CDR1 DFQATT and CDR2 SNEGSKA (reference sequence). CDR3 region: CSAREAGGGYNEQFF.

This chain joins TRBV6-1 and TRBJ2-1; TCRdb outputs TRBD1, but without DNA this stays unchecked. From germline, CDR1 is MNHNS and CDR2 SASEGT. The CDR3 loop spans 16 amino acids. The CDR3 is CASASYIGGPNNEQFF.

V is TRBV20-1 and J is TRBJ2-7; the TCRdb D gene call, TRBD1, has no DNA to confirm it. CDR1 and CDR2 from the germline V gene are DFQATT and SNEGSKA (reference sequence). This CDR3 is built from 13 residues. The CDR3 sequence: CSAPRDKDYEQYF.

The chain recombines TRBV18 with TRBJ2-3; the D call of TRBD1 rests on TCRdb alone, since no DNA is present to check it. Germline CDR1 KGHSH, CDR2 LQKENI. The CDR3 spans 19 residues. The CDR3 loop is CASSPVRGTPDVRTDTQYF.